Below, 22 T cell receptor beta chains from the same sample are listed, as sequenced in a study of siplizumab effects on memory and regulatory T cells. TCRdb's copy holds only in-frame clones and misses some; the assay was immunoSEQ multiplex PCR. The table records roughly 50,000 clones, 95% to 97% of them present only once. Source material: naive CD4+ T cells sorted from blood. All receptors come from a human donor in good health.

The chain couples TRBV5-1 to TRBJ2-4; D is perhaps TRBD2 (7 bases). CDR3 length: 17 residues. CDR1 SGHRS and CDR2 YFSETQ come from the germline V gene. Trimming removed 4 bases from V and 1 base from J, with 18 bases in between. The CDR3 sequence is CASSPVGGLVAKNIQYF. The CDR3 region has the DNA TGCGCCAGCAGCCCGGTGGGGGGGCTGGTGGCCAAAAACATTCAGTACTTC.

This CDR3 is CASRQQGTRMDTIYF. CDR3 in DNA: TGTGCCAGTAGGCAACAGGGCACGAGGATGGACACCATATATTTT. The chain has TRBV19 and TRBJ1-3; tentatively, D is TRBD1 (6 bases). The CDR3 totals 15 residues. Germline CDR1 and CDR2: LNHDA and SQIVND (reference sequence). V was shortened by 6 bases and J by 8 bases, with 20 bases between the two germline ends.

The J gene is TRBJ1-2, the V gene TRBV7-9, with 9 bases matching TRBD1. Trimming cost V 4 bases and J 4 bases; bases outside gene matches: 10. Germline lookup yields CDR1 SEHNR and CDR2 FQNEAQ (reference sequence). CDR3 length equals 16 residues. CDR3 sequence reads: CASSSRQGVLTYGYTF. The CDR3 DNA is TGTGCCAGCAGCTCCCGACAGGGGGTACTCACCTATGGCTACACCTTC.

CDR3 sequence: CASNTGVVETQYF. CDR3 sequence (DNA): TGCGCCAGCAACACAGGGGTGGTAGAGACCCAGTACTTC. V gene TRBV5-1 combines with J gene TRBJ2-5, with TRBD1 identical over 7 bases. J lost 4 bases, V lost 6 bases, and 6 bases had no gene match. The CDR3 has 13 residues. CDR1 and CDR2 from the germline V gene are SGHRS and YFSETQ.

The chain links TRBV12-5 to TRBJ2-2; TRBD1 matches 8 bases. V gave up 3 bases and J gave up 4 bases; unmatched junction bases: 4. CDR3 length: 15 residues. Germline V lookup: CDR1 LGHNT, CDR2 FRNRAP. DNA for the CDR3: TGTGCTAGTGGTTTCAGACAGGGGCCCACCGGGGAGCTGTTTTTT. Its protein product is CASGFRQGPTGELFF. The full variable domain, completed using reference TRBV12-5 and TRBJ2-2, is DARVTQTPRHKVTEMGQEVTMRCQPILGHNTVFWYRQTMMQGLELLAYFRNRAPLDDSGMPKDRFSAEMPDATLATLKIQPSEPRDSAVYFCASGFRQGPTGELFFGEGSRLTVL.

The chain carries TRBV4-1 and TRBJ1-3; unclear D gene. Germline values: CDR1 MGHRA, CDR2 YSYEKL. Trimming cost V 1 base and J 0 bases, with 13 bases left between them. The CDR3 extends over 17 amino acids. CDR3 residues: CASSQVGSQSSGNTIYF. CDR3 in DNA: TGCGCCAGCAGCCAAGTGGGTAGCCAGAGCTCTGGAAACACCATATATTTT.

This clone was counted a single time. The chain has TRBV27 and TRBJ2-1; TRBD1 or TRBD2 may be the D gene (6 bases each). The ends were cut back, 5 bases at V and 16 bases at J, with 18 bases in the middle. Germline values: CDR1 MNHEY, CDR2 SMNVEV (reference sequence). This CDR3 is 12 amino acids long. The CDR3 protein is CASSPPGATPFF. In nucleotides, the CDR3 is TGTGCCAGCAGTCCCCCGGGGGCTACACCCTTCTTC.

J is TRBJ2-7 and V is TRBV5-1; unclear D gene. Germline V lookup: CDR1 SGHRS, CDR2 YFSETQ. The CDR3 sequence is 13 residues long. The V end was cut by 2 bases, the J end by 3 bases, with 9 bases between. The CDR3 reads CASSFLQNYEQYF. In DNA form, the CDR3 reads TGCGCCAGCAGCTTTTTACAGAACTACGAGCAGTACTTC. Based on the CDR3 plus reference TRBV5-1 and TRBJ2-7, the full variable domain is KAGVTQTPRYLIKTRGQQVTLSCSPISGHRSVSWYQQTPGQGLQFLFEYFSETQRNKGNFPGRFSGRQFSNSRSEMNVSTLELGDSALYLCASSFLQNYEQYFGPGTRLTVT.

This rearrangement joins TRBV5-4 to TRBJ2-1; the match to TRBD1 covers 7 bases. The germline CDR1 and CDR2 sequences are SGHNT and YYREEE (reference sequence). The junction had 6 bases not matched to a gene; V was cut back by 2 bases and J by 4 bases. The CDR3 spans 15 residues. This CDR3 is CASSFGTETYNEQFF. CDR3 nucleotide sequence: TGTGCCAGCAGCTTCGGGACAGAGACTTACAATGAGCAGTTCTTC.

This rearrangement joins TRBV5-8 to TRBJ1-1; TRBD1 agrees at 7 bases. The V gene end was trimmed by 3 bases and the J gene end by 6 bases; junction bases not matched to a gene: 8. Germline V CDR1 and CDR2: SGHTS, YDEGEE. The CDR3 covers 14 residues. The CDR3 DNA reads TGTGCCAGCAGCTCACAGGGGAGGAGAGCTGAAGCTTTCTTT. Its protein product is CASSSQGRRAEAFF.

The gene calls are TRBV7-3 and TRBJ1-1, with no clear D. Germline lookup yields CDR1 SGHTA and CDR2 FQGTGA. The germline V and J ends were trimmed by 5 bases and 0 bases, with 7 bases remaining between them. The CDR3 runs to 13 residues. CDR3 sequence: CASSLTVNTEAFF. CDR3 sequence (DNA): TGTGCCAGCAGCCTGACGGTGAACACTGAAGCTTTCTTT.

The CDR3, as DNA: TGTGCCAGCAGCTTAATTGCGCAACCTGGAAACACCATATATTTT. It codes for CASSLIAQPGNTIYF. The chain carries TRBV11-3 and TRBJ1-3; D gene ambiguous. V was shortened by 2 bases and J by 2 bases, with 10 bases between the two germline ends. CDR3 length: 15 amino acids. In germline, CDR1 is SGHNT, CDR2 YENEEA.

This chain joins TRBV7-2 and TRBJ2-2, with D possibly being TRBD1 or TRBD2 (5 bases each). Germline V lookup: CDR1 SGHTA, CDR2 FQGNSA. The CDR3 has 16 residues. The V end lost 5 bases, the J end lost 0 bases, and 13 bases lay between the germline ends. CDR3 sequence reads: CASSLVGTANTGELFF. CDR3 bases: TGTGCCAGCAGCCTGGTGGGGACGGCGAACACCGGGGAGCTGTTTTTT.

This clone has only one observation. V gene TRBV27 combines with J gene TRBJ2-2; D possibly uses TRBD1 or TRBD2 (7 bases each). V lost 9 bases and J 3 bases, leaving 20 bases between the germline ends. This CDR3 has 16 residues. CDR1 is MNHEY and CDR2 is SMNVEV in the germline V gene (reference sequence). Here the CDR3 DNA reads TGTGCCAGTAAATCCAACAGGGGAGGGTACACCGGGGAGCTGTTTTTT. Its protein is CASKSNRGGYTGELFF.

This rearrangement joins TRBV11-3 to TRBJ2-7; D is uncertain. CDR3 length: 13 residues. V was pared by 2 bases and J by 4 bases, with 9 bases between. CDR1 is SGHNT and CDR2 is YENEEA in the germline V gene. CDR3 DNA sequence: TGTGCCAGCAGCTTAATTACCGGTTACGAGCAGTACTTC. It translates to CASSLITGYEQYF. The complete variable domain, with remaining parts taken from reference TRBV11-3 and TRBJ2-7, reads EAGVVQSPRYKIIEKKQPVAFWCNPISGHNTLYWYLQNLGQGPELLIRYENEEAVDDSQLPKDRFSAERLKGVDSTLKIQPAELGDSAVYLCASSLITGYEQYFGPGTRLTVT.

The chain links TRBV11-3 to TRBJ2-1; possible D gene TRBD2, 5 bases. V was clipped by 5 bases and J by 3 bases, with 14 bases between them. This CDR3 comprises 15 residues. CDR1 and CDR2 (germline): SGHNT, YENEEA. In DNA form, the CDR3 reads TGTGCCAGCAGCCATGGACTCAAGATCTACAATGAGCAGTTCTTC. Protein product: CASSHGLKIYNEQFF. Variable domain in full (rest from reference TRBV11-3 and TRBJ2-1): EAGVVQSPRYKIIEKKQPVAFWCNPISGHNTLYWYLQNLGQGPELLIRYENEEAVDDSQLPKDRFSAERLKGVDSTLKIQPAELGDSAVYLCASSHGLKIYNEQFFGPGTRLTVL.

For the CDR3, the DNA is TGTGCCAGCAGCTTGGGACTAGCGGGGTACAATGAGCAGTTCTTC. Residues: CASSLGLAGYNEQFF. The gene calls are TRBV7-2 and TRBJ2-1; 13 bases map to TRBD2. The J segment lost 4 bases and the V segment lost 3 bases, leaving 0 bases of the junction unmatched. CDR1 is SGHTA and CDR2 is FQGNSA in the germline V gene. The CDR3 is 15 amino acids.

The gene calls are TRBV15 and TRBJ1-4; D gene ambiguous. The V gene lost 0 bases and the J gene lost 4 bases, with 6 bases spanning the gap. CDR1 and CDR2 (germline): LNHNV, YYDKDF (reference sequence). The CDR3 loop spans 14 amino acids. In nucleotides, the CDR3 is TGTGCCACCAGCAGAGATCGTAGTAATGAAAAACTGTTTTTT. Protein product: CATSRDRSNEKLFF.

This rearrangement joins TRBV30 to TRBJ2-1; the D gene could be TRBD1 or TRBD2 (6 bases each). CDR1 GTSNPN and CDR2 SVGIG come from the germline V gene (reference sequence). V lost 0 bases and J 4 bases, leaving 16 bases between the germline ends. There are 16 residues in the CDR3. CDR3 DNA sequence: TGTGCCTGGAGTGTTGGGGGGCGCACACTATACAATGAGCAGTTCTTC. Translating it yields CAWSVGGRTLYNEQFF.

The gene calls are TRBV14 and TRBJ1-4, with D possibly TRBD1 on 5 matching bases. The germline V gene encodes CDR1 SGHDN and CDR2 FVKESK. The germline V and J ends were trimmed by 2 bases and 4 bases, with 8 bases remaining between them. The CDR3 covers 14 residues. The CDR3 sequence: CASSQRDLNEKLFF. The CDR3 nucleotides read TGTGCCAGCAGCCAACGGGACCTTAATGAAAAACTGTTTTTT.

The chain is built from TRBV5-1 and TRBJ2-1; D may be TRBD1 or TRBD2 (5 bases each). CDR1 and CDR2 from the germline V gene are SGHRS and YFSETQ. V dropped 2 bases and J dropped 15 bases, with 24 bases sitting between them. The CDR3 is 15 amino acids. The CDR3 is CASSFSFGAETRLFF. DNA of the CDR3: TGCGCCAGCAGCTTTAGTTTCGGGGCAGAGACAAGGCTGTTCTTC.

This chain links TRBV30 with TRBJ2-7; D is unclear. The CDR3 spans 9 residues. Per germline, CDR1 GTSNPN and CDR2 SVGIG (reference sequence). The V gene lost 4 bases and the J gene lost 6 bases, with 4 bases spanning the gap. The CDR3: CAWMVEQYF. The CDR3 nucleotides are TGTGCCTGGATGGTCGAGCAGTACTTC.